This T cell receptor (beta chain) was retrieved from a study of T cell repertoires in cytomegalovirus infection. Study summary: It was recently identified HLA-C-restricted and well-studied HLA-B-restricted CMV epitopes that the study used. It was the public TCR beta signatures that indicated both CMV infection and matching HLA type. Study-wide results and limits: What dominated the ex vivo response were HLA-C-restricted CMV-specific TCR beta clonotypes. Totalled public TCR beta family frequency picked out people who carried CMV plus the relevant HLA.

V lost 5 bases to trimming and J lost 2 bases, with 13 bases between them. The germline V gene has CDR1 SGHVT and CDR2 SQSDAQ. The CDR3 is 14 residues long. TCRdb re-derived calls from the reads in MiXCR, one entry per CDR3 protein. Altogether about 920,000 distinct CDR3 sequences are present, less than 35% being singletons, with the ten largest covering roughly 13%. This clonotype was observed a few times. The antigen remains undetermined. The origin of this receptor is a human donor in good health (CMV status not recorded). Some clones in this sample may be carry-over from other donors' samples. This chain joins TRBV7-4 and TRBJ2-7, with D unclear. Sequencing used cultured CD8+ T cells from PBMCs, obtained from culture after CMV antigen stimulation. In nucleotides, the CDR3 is TGTGCCAGCAGCCCGCAGGCTACTCCCTACGAGCAGTACTTC. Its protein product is CASSPQATPYEQYF.